This record covers a single T cell receptor beta chain. Its antigen is unidentified. This specimen comes from a study of blood T cells in healthy people across ages. Whole-study findings and limits: Diversity figures derived from one million T cells were judged to underestimate the true value. Since the PBMCs were unsorted, naive and antigen-experienced cells could not be conclusively compared.

The CDR3 has 13 amino acids. The V gene's germline CDR1 is SGHTA and CDR2 FQGNSA. The V gene lost 1 base and the J gene lost 8 bases, with 8 bases spanning the gap. Primed by a sample-barcoded 5' primer and a J-beta primer mix, a second PCR proceeded for 7 to 11 cycles. Sequencing of every sample gave 3 million or more CDR3-containing paired-end reads. TCRdb re-called the 5' RACE reads through MiXCR, storing one row per CDR3 protein. The data show about 640,000 distinct CDR3 sequences, approximately 50% seen once. V is TRBV7-2 and J is TRBJ1-4; D gene uncertain. The clonotype originates from a man aged 60-69 years in good health. Sample: blood. CDR3 sequence reads: CASSLDSREKLFF. The CDR3 DNA reads as TGTGCCAGCAGCTTAGACAGTAGGGAAAAACTGTTTTTT.